The source of this TCR beta chain is a study of cytomegalovirus exposure and HLA in healthy donors. Study findings and constraints: TCR beta V- and J-gene trimming, according to a later analysis, was linked to a missense DCLRE1C variant. TCR beta sequences reportedly predicted the HLA-A and HLA-B alleles of most subjects accurately. Cytomegalovirus status was reportedly diagnosed by the classifier with high sensitivity and specificity.

The PCR made use of 60 Vbeta and 13 Jbeta primers. TCRdb keeps only in-frame clones here, not all; method: immunoSEQ multiplex PCR. The top ten hold roughly 4% of the sample, which has roughly 80,000 clones, under 65% seen once. V trimming: 2 bases; J trimming: 6 bases; junction bases outside the gene matches: 7. Per germline, CDR1 MGHRA and CDR2 YSYEKL. The CDR3 loop spans 15 amino acids. Comment on this clone: The antigen is not known.

The J gene is TRBJ1-2, the V gene TRBV4-1, with TRBD1 matching 9 bases. This TCR was sampled from a male donor in good health and CMV-seropositive. Material: PBMCs. CDR3: CASSQTRQGGDGYTF. The CDR3 coding sequence is TGCGCCAGCAGCCAAACTAGACAGGGGGGGGATGGCTACACCTTC.